This T cell receptor beta chain was captured by sequencing in a study of cytomegalovirus exposure and HLA in healthy donors. Study observations and caveats: Upon later analysis, TCR association rates were observed to vary by HLA locus, being highest for DRB1 and lowest for HLA-C. Later findings reportedly placed an Asian-associated ancestry cluster below the approximately 700-donor mean for N-insertions.

PCR employed 60 Vbeta and 13 Jbeta primers. The protocol was immunoSEQ multiplex PCR, while the TCRdb copy is restricted to in-frame clones and leaves out a portion. The sample has fewer than 250,000 clones; 81% are singletons. Comments on this clone: What it binds is not known.

V lost 7 bases and J 5 bases, leaving 5 bases between the germline ends. Germline CDR1 and CDR2: SEHNR and FQNEAQ (reference sequence). CDR3 length equals 11 residues. The chain uses TRBV7-9 and TRBJ1-4; D is ambiguous. The sample was PBMCs. The source of this sequence is a man in his forties in good health and CMV-seropositive. The CDR3 protein is CASTLNEKLFF. The CDR3, as DNA: TGTGCCAGCACCCTAAATGAAAAACTGTTTTTT.